This TCR beta chain originates from a study of shared clonotypes between healthy human individuals. Study context: Donor ages ranged 18 to 49 years: a couple of women, a few men.

As regards this clone: Its specificity is unknown.

CD4+ cell separation produced CD45RA+ naive and CD45RA-negative memory subsets. Profiling relied on immunoSEQ multiplex PCR, and the TCRdb table lists in-frame clones only, not all of them. The data show 2 million to 2.5 million clones, approximately 95% seen once. The CDR3 length is 13 residues. CDR1 is SGHDT and CDR2 is YYEEEE in the germline V gene. V gave up 1 base and J gave up 13 bases, with 12 bases separating them. Study observations and caveats: Having only a few donors restricted how much genetic and exposure-history diversity was captured. Clonotypes shared by all four donors outscored non-shared clonotypes in generation probability.

The clonotype was recovered from a man between 18 and 35 years old in good health. The sample consisted of naive CD4+ T cells sorted from blood. Subset indicated: CD45RA+ positively selected. This chain uses TRBV5-6 with TRBJ1-6; maybe TRBD1 (5 bases). The CDR3 DNA follows: TGTGCCAGCAGCTTGTTGCAGGGTTTGCCCCTCCACTTT. Residues: CASSLLQGLPLHF.